This TCR beta chain comes out of a study of T-cell memory formation after mild COVID-19. Study-wide findings and caveats: Shrinking CD4+ clones were chiefly CM and EM; CD8+ ones were chiefly EMRA.

This CDR3 is 15 amino acids long. The junction had 5 bases not matched to a gene; V was cut back by 0 bases and J by 7 bases. Per germline, CDR1 SGHRS and CDR2 YFSETQ. This clonotype was seen more than once but under ten times. Its antigen is still unknown. TCRdb re-called the 5' RACE reads through MiXCR, storing one row per CDR3 protein. The table records approximately 150,000 distinct CDR3 sequences, over 10% of them present only once. Material: PBMCs or a T cell subset sorted from them (not recorded which). The receptor comes from a man between 18 and 29 years old who had mild COVID-19 (a few samples of this study predate the infection). Cell type and time point are not known. This rearrangement joins TRBV5-1 to TRBJ2-1; 9 positions match TRBD1. CDR3 coding DNA: TGCGCCAGCAGCTTGGCGACAGGGGGGGGAAATGAGCAGTTCTTC. Amino acids: CASSLATGGGNEQFF.